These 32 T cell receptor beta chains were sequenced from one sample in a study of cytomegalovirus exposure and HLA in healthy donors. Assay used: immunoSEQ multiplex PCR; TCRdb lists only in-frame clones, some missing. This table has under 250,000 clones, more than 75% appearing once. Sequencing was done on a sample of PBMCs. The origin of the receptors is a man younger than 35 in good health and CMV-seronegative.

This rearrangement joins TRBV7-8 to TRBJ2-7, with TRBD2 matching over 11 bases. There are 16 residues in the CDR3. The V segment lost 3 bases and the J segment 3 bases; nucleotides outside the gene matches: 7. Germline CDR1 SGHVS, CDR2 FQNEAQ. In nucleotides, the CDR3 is TGTGCCAGCAGCTTGGTAGCGGGAGGGCCCAACTACGAGCAGTACTTC. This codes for CASSLVAGGPNYEQYF. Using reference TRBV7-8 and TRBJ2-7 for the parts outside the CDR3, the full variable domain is GAGVSQSPRYKVAKRGQDVALRCDPISGHVSLFWYQQALGQGPEFLTYFQNEAQLDKSGLPSDRFFAERPEGSVSTLKIQRTQQEDSAVYLCASSLVAGGPNYEQYFGPGTRLTVT.

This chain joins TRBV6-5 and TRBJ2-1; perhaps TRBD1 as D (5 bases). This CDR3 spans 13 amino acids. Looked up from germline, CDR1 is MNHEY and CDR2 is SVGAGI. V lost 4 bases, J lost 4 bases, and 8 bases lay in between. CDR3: CASSSTEYNEQFF. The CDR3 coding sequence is TGTGCCAGCAGTTCGACAGAGTACAATGAGCAGTTCTTC.

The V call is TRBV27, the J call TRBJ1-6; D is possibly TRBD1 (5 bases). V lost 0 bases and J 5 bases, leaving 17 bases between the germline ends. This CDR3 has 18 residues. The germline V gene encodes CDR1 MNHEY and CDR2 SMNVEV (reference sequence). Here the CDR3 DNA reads TGTGCCAGCAGTTTATCGATAATCAGGGCAGGAGATAATTCACCCCTCCACTTT. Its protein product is CASSLSIIRAGDNSPLHF.

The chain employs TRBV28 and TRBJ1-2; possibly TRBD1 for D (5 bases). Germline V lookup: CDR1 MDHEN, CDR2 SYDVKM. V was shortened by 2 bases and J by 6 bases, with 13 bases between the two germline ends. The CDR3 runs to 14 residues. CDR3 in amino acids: CASSLDAGGNGYTF. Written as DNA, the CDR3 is TGTGCCAGCAGTTTAGATGCGGGGGGAAATGGCTACACCTTC.

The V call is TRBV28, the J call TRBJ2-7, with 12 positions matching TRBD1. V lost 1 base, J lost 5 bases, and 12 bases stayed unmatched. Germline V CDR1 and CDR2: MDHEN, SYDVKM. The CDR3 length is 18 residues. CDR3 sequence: CASSLSPGQGARRDEQYF. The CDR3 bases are TGTGCCAGCAGTTTATCCCCGGGACAGGGGGCGCGTCGAGACGAGCAGTACTTC. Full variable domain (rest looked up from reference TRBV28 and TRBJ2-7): DVKVTQSSRYLVKRTGEKVFLECVQDMDHENMFWYRQDPGLGLRLIYFSYDVKMKEKGDIPEGYSVSREKKERFSLILESASTNQTSMYLCASSLSPGQGARRDEQYFGPGTRLTVT.

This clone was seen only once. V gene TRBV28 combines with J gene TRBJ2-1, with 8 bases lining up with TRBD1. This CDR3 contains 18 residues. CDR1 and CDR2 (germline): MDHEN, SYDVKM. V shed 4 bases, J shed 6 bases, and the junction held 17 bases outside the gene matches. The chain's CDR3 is CASSSSRQGTSRSNEQFF. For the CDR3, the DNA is TGTGCCAGCAGTTCCTCTCGACAGGGGACGAGTAGAAGCAATGAGCAGTTCTTC.

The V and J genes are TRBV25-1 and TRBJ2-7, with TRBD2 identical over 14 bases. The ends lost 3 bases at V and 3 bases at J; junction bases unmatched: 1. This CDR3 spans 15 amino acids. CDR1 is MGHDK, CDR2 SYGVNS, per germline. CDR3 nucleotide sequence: TGTGCCAGCAGTGACGGGACTAGCGGGAGCTACGAGCAGTACTTC. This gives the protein CASSDGTSGSYEQYF.

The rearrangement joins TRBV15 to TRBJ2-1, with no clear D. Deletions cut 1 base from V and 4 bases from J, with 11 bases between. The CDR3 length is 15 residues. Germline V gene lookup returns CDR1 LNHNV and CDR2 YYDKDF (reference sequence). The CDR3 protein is CATSRVGQTYNEQFF. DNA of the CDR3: TGTGCCACCAGCAGAGTTGGCCAGACATACAATGAGCAGTTCTTC.

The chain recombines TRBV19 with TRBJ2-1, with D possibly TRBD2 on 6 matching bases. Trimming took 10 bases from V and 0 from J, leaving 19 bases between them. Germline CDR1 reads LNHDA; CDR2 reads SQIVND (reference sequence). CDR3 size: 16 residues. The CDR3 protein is CATTPGLLSSYNEQFF. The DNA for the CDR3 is TGTGCCACCACCCCGGGACTCCTAAGCTCCTACAATGAGCAGTTCTTC.

The CDR3 DNA reads as TGCGCCAGCAGGCGGTTGACTAGCGGGACCGCTCAAGAGACCCAGTACTTC. It specifies CASRRLTSGTAQETQYF. V gene TRBV10-2 combines with J gene TRBJ2-5, with 11 positions matching TRBD2. The CDR3 sequence is 17 residues long. Trimming cost V 6 bases and J 2 bases; bases outside gene matches: 11. CDR1 and CDR2 (germline): WSHSY, SAAADI.

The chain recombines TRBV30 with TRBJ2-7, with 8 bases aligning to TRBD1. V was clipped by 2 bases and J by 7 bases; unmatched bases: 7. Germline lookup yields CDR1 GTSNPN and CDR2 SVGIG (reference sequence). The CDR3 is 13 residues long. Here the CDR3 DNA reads TGTGCCTGGAGTCCGGACAGGGTGGGAGAGCAGTACTTC. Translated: CAWSPDRVGEQYF.

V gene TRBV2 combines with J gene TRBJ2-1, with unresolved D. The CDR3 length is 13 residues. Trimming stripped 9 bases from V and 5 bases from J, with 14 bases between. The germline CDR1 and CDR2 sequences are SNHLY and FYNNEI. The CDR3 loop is CASFRIKNNEQFF. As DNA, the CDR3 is TGTGCCAGTTTCAGGATCAAAAACAATGAGCAGTTCTTC.

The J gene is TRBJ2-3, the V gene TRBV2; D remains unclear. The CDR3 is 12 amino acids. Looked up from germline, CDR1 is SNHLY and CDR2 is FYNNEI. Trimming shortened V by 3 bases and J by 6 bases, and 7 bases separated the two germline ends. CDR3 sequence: CASSEERDTQYF. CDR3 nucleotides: TGTGCCAGCAGTGAGGAGAGGGATACGCAGTATTTT.

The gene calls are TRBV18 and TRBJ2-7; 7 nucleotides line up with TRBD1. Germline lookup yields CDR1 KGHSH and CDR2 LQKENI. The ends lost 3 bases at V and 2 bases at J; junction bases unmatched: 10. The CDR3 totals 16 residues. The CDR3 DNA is TGTGCCAGCTCACCGCTCCGGGACAGCAACACCTACGAGCAGTACTTC. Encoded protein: CASSPLRDSNTYEQYF. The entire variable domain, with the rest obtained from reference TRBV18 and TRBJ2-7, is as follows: NAGVMQNPRHLVRRRGQEARLRCSPMKGHSHVYWYRQLPEEGLKFMVYLQKENIIDESGMPKERFSAEFPKEGPSILRIQQVVRGDSAAYFCASSPLRDSNTYEQYFGPGTRLTVT.

This CDR3 is CASSLYRSEQYF. The CDR3 DNA reads TGTGCCAGCAGCTTATATCGGTCCGAGCAGTACTTC. This chain connects TRBV7-8 to TRBJ2-7, with D unresolved. Looked up from germline, CDR1 is SGHVS and CDR2 is FQNEAQ. CDR3 length: 12 residues. Between the trimmed V and J ends, which lost 2 bases and 6 bases, there was a span of 8 bases.

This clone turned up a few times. As DNA, the CDR3 is TGCGCCAGCAGCCAAACGGACAGGAGAGAGTATGGCTACACCTTC. It translates to CASSQTDRREYGYTF. The gene calls are TRBV4-1 and TRBJ1-2, with TRBD1 matching over 7 bases. CDR1 MGHRA and CDR2 YSYEKL come from the germline V gene. V was pared by 2 bases and J by 5 bases, with 8 bases of the junction left unmatched. This CDR3 has 15 amino acids.

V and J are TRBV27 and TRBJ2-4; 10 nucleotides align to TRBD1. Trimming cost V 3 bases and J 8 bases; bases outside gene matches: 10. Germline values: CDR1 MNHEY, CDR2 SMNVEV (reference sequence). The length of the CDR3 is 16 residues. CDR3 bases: TGTGCCAGCAGTTTCGGTTTGGGGGACAGGGGTGACATTCAGTACTTC. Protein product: CASSFGLGDRGDIQYF.

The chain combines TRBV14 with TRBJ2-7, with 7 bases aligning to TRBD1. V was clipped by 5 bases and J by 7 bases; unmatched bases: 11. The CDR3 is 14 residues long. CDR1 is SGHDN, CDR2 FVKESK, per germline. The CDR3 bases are TGTGCCAGCAGCATCATGAGGGGGCGAGGGGAGCAGTACTTC. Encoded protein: CASSIMRGRGEQYF.

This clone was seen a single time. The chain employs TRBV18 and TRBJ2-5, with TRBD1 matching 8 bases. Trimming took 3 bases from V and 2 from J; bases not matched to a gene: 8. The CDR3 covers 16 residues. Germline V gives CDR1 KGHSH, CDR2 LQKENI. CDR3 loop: CASSPHQGQVQETQYF. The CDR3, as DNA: TGTGCCAGCTCACCTCACCAGGGACAGGTTCAAGAGACCCAGTACTTC.

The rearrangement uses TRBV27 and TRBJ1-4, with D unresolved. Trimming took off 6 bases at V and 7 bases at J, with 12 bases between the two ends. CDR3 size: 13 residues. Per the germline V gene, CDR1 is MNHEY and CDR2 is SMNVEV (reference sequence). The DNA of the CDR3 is TGTGCCAGCAGCTATTCTCGGAGTGAAAAACTGTTTTTT. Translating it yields CASSYSRSEKLFF.

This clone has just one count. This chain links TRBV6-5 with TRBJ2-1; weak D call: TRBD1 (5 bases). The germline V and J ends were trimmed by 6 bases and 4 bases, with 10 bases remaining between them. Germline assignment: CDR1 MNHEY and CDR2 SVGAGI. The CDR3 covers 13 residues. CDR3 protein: CASSPTEYNEQFF. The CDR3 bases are TGTGCCAGCAGCCCGACAGAGTACAATGAGCAGTTCTTC.

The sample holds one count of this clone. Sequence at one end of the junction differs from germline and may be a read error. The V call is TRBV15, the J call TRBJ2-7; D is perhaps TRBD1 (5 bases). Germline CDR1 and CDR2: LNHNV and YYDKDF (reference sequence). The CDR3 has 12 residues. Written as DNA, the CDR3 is TGTGCCACCAGCAGAGATCGTGCCACGACAGCTTTC. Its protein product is CATSRDRATTAF.

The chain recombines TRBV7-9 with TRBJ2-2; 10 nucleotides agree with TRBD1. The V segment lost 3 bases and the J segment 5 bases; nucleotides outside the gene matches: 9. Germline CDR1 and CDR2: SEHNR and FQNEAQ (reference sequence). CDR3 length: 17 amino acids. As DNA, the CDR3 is TGTGCCAGCAGCTTCTCCCCGGGACAGGGGAGGACCGGGGAGCTGTTTTTT. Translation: CASSFSPGQGRTGELFF.

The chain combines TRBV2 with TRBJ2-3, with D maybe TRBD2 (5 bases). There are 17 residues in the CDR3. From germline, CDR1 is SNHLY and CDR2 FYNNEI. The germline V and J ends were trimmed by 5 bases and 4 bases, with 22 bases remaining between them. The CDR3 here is CASSSLLSSANPDTQYF. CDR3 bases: TGTGCCAGCAGTTCCCTTTTGAGTAGCGCGAACCCAGATACGCAGTATTTT.

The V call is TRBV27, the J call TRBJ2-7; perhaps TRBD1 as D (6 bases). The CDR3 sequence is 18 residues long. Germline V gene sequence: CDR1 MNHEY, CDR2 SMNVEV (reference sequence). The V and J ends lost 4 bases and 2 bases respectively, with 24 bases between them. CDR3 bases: TGTGCCAGCAGTTCCCTTATAACCGGACAGACCCAGCCCTACGAGCAGTACTTC. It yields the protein CASSSLITGQTQPYEQYF.

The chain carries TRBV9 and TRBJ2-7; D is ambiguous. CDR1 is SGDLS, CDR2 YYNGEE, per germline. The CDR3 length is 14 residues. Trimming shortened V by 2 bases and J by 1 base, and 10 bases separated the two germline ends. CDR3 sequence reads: CASSVSVLSYEQYF. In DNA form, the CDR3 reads TGTGCCAGCAGCGTTTCGGTCCTTTCCTACGAGCAGTACTTC.

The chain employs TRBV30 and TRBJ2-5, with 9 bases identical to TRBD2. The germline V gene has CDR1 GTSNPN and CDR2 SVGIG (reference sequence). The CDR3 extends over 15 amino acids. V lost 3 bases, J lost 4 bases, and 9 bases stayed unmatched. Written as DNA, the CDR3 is TGTGCCTGGAGAGTCGGTAGCGGGAGTGCAGAGACCCAGTACTTC. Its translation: CAWRVGSGSAETQYF.

The CDR3 region is CASSPTSGEFTQYF. CDR3 bases: TGTGCCAGCTCACCAACTAGCGGGGAGTTTACGCAGTATTTT. The chain is built from TRBV18 and TRBJ2-3; 10 bases align to TRBD2. The CDR3 spans 14 residues. V shed 2 bases, J shed 8 bases, and the junction held 4 bases outside the gene matches. Germline V gene data show CDR1 as KGHSH and CDR2 as LQKENI.

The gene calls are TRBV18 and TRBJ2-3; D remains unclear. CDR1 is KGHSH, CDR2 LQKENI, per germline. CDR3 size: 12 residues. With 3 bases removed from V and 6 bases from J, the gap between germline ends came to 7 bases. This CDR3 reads CASSPNSDTQYF. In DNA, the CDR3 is TGTGCCAGCTCACCTAATTCCGATACGCAGTATTTT.

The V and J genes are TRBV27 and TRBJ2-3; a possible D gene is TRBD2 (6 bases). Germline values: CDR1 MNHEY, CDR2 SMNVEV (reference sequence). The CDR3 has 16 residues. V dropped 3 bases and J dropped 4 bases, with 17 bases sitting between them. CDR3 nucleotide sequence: TGTGCCAGCAGTTTGCGGAGGGCGCGCATCGCAGATACGCAGTATTTT. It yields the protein CASSLRRARIADTQYF.

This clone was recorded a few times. CDR3 amino acids: CASSQDRGQNYGYTF. The CDR3 DNA sequence: TGCGCCAGCAGCCAAGATCGGGGACAGAACTATGGCTACACCTTC. The chain recombines TRBV4-1 with TRBJ1-2; the match to TRBD1 covers 7 bases. J gave up 2 bases and V 0 bases, and 3 bases lay outside the gene matches. CDR1 MGHRA and CDR2 YSYEKL come from the germline V gene. This CDR3 is 15 amino acids long.

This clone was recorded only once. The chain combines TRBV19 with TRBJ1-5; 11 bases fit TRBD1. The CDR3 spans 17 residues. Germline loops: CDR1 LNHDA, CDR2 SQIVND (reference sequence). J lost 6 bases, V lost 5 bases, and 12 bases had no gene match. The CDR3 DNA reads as TGTGCCAGTAGTGCCCACCGGGACAGGGGGTCGGTTCAGCCCCAGCATTTT. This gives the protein CASSAHRDRGSVQPQHF.